Each of the 32 T cell receptor beta chains below was sequenced from the same sample in a study of blood T cell repertoires in COVID-19. Using immunoSEQ multiplex PCR, the repertoire was profiled, and TCRdb retains in-frame clones only, with some absent. This sample yields some 400,000 clones, of which about 87% are seen a single time; about 3% belongs to the top ten. Sequencing was carried out using peripheral blood. The receptors were gathered from a human donor in a cohort sampled during active COVID-19.

The chain joins TRBV5-1 to TRBJ1-1; 8 bases align to TRBD1. The CDR3 totals 14 residues. Per germline, CDR1 SGHRS and CDR2 YFSETQ. Unmatched junction bases numbered 4, after V lost 4 bases and J lost 2 bases. The CDR3 DNA sequence: TGCGCCAGCAGCCTGACAGGGGCTAACACTGAAGCTTTCTTT. Translated, it gives CASSLTGANTEAFF.

V is TRBV20-1 and J is TRBJ2-1; 10 nucleotides match TRBD2. The germline CDR1 and CDR2 sequences are DFQATT and SNEGSKA (reference sequence). CDR3 length: 14 amino acids. Trimming took 3 bases from V and 8 from J; bases not matched to a gene: 7. CDR3 sequence (DNA): TGCAGTGCTAGTCGACCTAGCGGGAGCTATGAGCAGTTCTTC. Residues: CSASRPSGSYEQFF.

This clone was detected only once. The V and J genes are TRBV9 and TRBJ2-5, with 13 bases lining up with TRBD2. The germline V gene encodes CDR1 SGDLS and CDR2 YYNGEE. After removal of 4 bases from V and 3 bases from J, the junction contained 6 bases not matched to a gene. The CDR3 runs to 16 residues. In nucleotides, the CDR3 is TGTGCCAGCAGCCTGGGGACTAGCGGGGCTAAAGAGACCCAGTACTTC. It encodes CASSLGTSGAKETQYF.

This sequence joins TRBV2 and TRBJ1-1, with D possibly TRBD1 on 5 matching bases. Germline V gene data show CDR1 as SNHLY and CDR2 as FYNNEI. Trimming took off 3 bases at V and 5 bases at J, with 10 bases between the two ends. The CDR3 sequence is 13 residues long. The CDR3 sequence: CASSEEGLTEAFF. Here the CDR3 DNA reads TGTGCCAGCAGTGAGGAGGGGTTGACTGAAGCTTTCTTT.

The chain is built from TRBV7-3 and TRBJ2-2; 7 bases are a match to TRBD2. Germline V gives CDR1 SGHTA, CDR2 FQGTGA. V lost 4 bases to trimming and J lost 1 base; unmatched junction nucleotides: 6. The CDR3 spans 16 residues. The CDR3 loop is CASSSRSGENTGELFF. The CDR3 nucleotides are TGTGCCAGCAGCTCGCGGAGCGGGGAGAACACCGGGGAGCTGTTTTTT.

The V and J genes are TRBV15 and TRBJ1-3; D possibly corresponds to TRBD1 (5 bases). This CDR3 is 19 amino acids long. Trimming shortened V by 6 bases and J by 5 bases, and 29 bases separated the two germline ends. Germline V lookup: CDR1 LNHNV, CDR2 YYDKDF (reference sequence). In DNA form, the CDR3 reads TGTGCCACCAGTGAGGAGTCGACGGCGGAGCGGGACCCCCGAAACACCATATATTTT. Translated: CATSEESTAERDPRNTIYF. The full variable domain, rest sourced from reference TRBV15 and TRBJ1-3, is DAMVIQNPRYQVTQFGKPVTLSCSQTLNHNVMYWYQQKSSQAPKLLFHYYDKDFNNEADTPDNFQSRRPNTSFCFLDIRSPGLGDTAMYLCATSEESTAERDPRNTIYFGEGSWLTVV.

The gene calls are TRBV6-1 and TRBJ2-7, with 12 bases matching TRBD2. V gave up 4 bases and J gave up 7 bases; unmatched junction bases: 17. Germline V gene lookup returns CDR1 MNHNS and CDR2 SASEGT. The CDR3 covers 18 residues. CDR3 loop: CASSATTFSSGRAWEQYF. DNA for the CDR3: TGTGCCAGCAGTGCGACTACATTTTCTAGCGGGAGGGCCTGGGAGCAGTACTTC.

The genes are TRBV5-1 and TRBJ2-1; 12 positions agree with TRBD2. Germline trimming cut 4 bases from V and 9 bases from J; bases unmatched to any gene: 8. Germline CDR1 and CDR2: SGHRS and YFSETQ. This CDR3 region has 15 residues. This chain's CDR3 is CASSPPSGRASEQFF. CDR3 DNA sequence: TGCGCCAGCAGCCCCCCTAGCGGGAGGGCCAGTGAGCAGTTCTTC.

The chain employs TRBV3-1 (or the pseudogene TRBV3-2) and TRBJ1-6; the D is unclear. This CDR3 is built from 16 residues. Trimming took 0 bases from V and 3 from J, leaving 9 bases between them. Per germline, CDR1 LGHDT and CDR2 YNNKEL (reference sequence). Here the CDR3 DNA reads TGTGCCAGCAGCCAAGATATGGCAGTCTATAATTCACCCCTCCACTTT. As protein: CASSQDMAVYNSPLHF.

J is TRBJ1-6 and V is TRBV16; TRBD1 might be the D (6 bases). The CDR3 is 15 residues long. V gave up 1 base and J gave up 7 bases, with 11 bases separating them. Germline V gene data show CDR1 as KGHSY and CDR2 as FQNENV. CDR3 in DNA: TGTGCCAGCAGCCAATTGGCCAGGGGAAATTCACCCCTCCACTTT. Its protein product is CASSQLARGNSPLHF.

This clone has only a few counts. The rearrangement joins TRBV7-8 to TRBJ2-2; possible D gene TRBD1, 5 bases. Germline CDR1 reads SGHVS; CDR2 reads FQNEAQ. The CDR3 sequence is 16 residues long. The V gene lost 2 bases and the J gene lost 1 base, with 11 bases spanning the gap. Written as DNA, the CDR3 is TGTGCCAGCAGCTTACTGTTAGGACAGAACACCGGGGAGCTGTTTTTT. Protein: CASSLLLGQNTGELFF.

The J gene is TRBJ1-2, the V gene TRBV19; unclear D gene. The CDR3 spans 13 residues. CDR1 and CDR2 (germline): LNHDA, SQIVND (reference sequence). The V end was cut by 3 bases, the J end by 4 bases, with 9 bases between. CDR3 bases: TGTGCCAGTAGTATGGCACAGACCTATGGCTACACCTTC. Translating gives CASSMAQTYGYTF.

This rearrangement joins TRBV7-2 to TRBJ2-3; D possibly corresponds to TRBD2 (6 bases). This CDR3 has 15 amino acids. From germline, CDR1 is SGHTA and CDR2 FQGNSA. V gave up 1 base and J gave up 4 bases, with 12 bases separating them. CDR3 loop: CASSLGSGDPDTQYF. In DNA form, the CDR3 reads TGTGCCAGCAGCTTAGGATCGGGGGATCCAGATACGCAGTATTTT.

This clone was observed once. The chain recombines TRBV7-3 with TRBJ2-7; the match to TRBD1 covers 7 bases. Trimming took 3 bases from V and 5 from J; bases not matched to a gene: 4. The CDR3 has 13 residues. CDR1 is SGHTA, CDR2 FQGTGA, per germline. The CDR3 DNA follows: TGTGCCAGCAGCTTGAACAGGGGCCACGAGCAGTACTTC. Translation gives CASSLNRGHEQYF.

This clone was counted only a few times. The chain employs TRBV6-5 and TRBJ1-2, with 9 bases identical to TRBD1. CDR3 length: 15 residues. V gave up 6 bases and J gave up 4 bases; unmatched junction bases: 9. The germline CDR1 and CDR2 sequences are MNHEY and SVGAGI. The CDR3 is CASRLSGTGTYGYTF. In DNA form, the CDR3 reads TGTGCCAGCAGGCTCTCCGGGACAGGGACCTATGGCTACACCTTC.

The V call is TRBV19, the J call TRBJ2-1; 10 bases agree with TRBD2. The V gene's germline CDR1 is LNHDA and CDR2 SQIVND (reference sequence). V shed 2 bases, J shed 0 bases, and the junction held 4 bases outside the gene matches. The CDR3 is 17 amino acids. The chain's CDR3 is CASSISGRASSYNEQFF. CDR3 nucleotides: TGTGCCAGTAGTATAAGCGGGAGGGCATCCTCCTACAATGAGCAGTTCTTC.

The V call is TRBV28, the J call TRBJ1-4; D is unclear. CDR3 size: 16 residues. The germline V gene has CDR1 MDHEN and CDR2 SYDVKM. Trimming removed 5 bases at V and 0 bases at J, with 13 bases between. This chain's CDR3 is CASSPGRETTNEKLFF. The CDR3 nucleotides are TGTGCCAGCAGTCCCGGACGGGAGACAACTAATGAAAAACTGTTTTTT.

The chain combines TRBV9 with TRBJ2-1, with TRBD2 matching 12 bases. This CDR3 has 16 amino acids. V was pared by 3 bases and J by 4 bases, with 5 bases of the junction left unmatched. Germline CDR1 is SGDLS and CDR2 is YYNGEE. In DNA form, the CDR3 reads TGTGCCAGCAGCGAGACCGGGACTAGCGGGTACAATGAGCAGTTCTTC. Its translation is CASSETGTSGYNEQFF. The full variable domain, with the rest looked up from reference TRBV9 and TRBJ2-1, is DSGVTQTPKHLITATGQRVTLRCSPRSGDLSVYWYQQSLDQGLQFLIQYYNGEERAKGNILERFSAQQFPDLHSELNLSSLELGDSALYFCASSETGTSGYNEQFFGPGTRLTVL.

The CDR3 region has the DNA TGTGCCAGTAGTCCCGGACTTTGGGCGGGGGGGCCTTTGGCCTACGAGCAGTACTTC. Its translation is CASSPGLWAGGPLAYEQYF. The V and J genes are TRBV19 and TRBJ2-7; 9 nucleotides align to TRBD2. Germline CDR1 and CDR2: LNHDA and SQIVND (reference sequence). This CDR3 has 19 amino acids. V trimming: 5 bases; J trimming: 2 bases; junction bases outside the gene matches: 19.

CDR3 sequence (DNA): TGTGCCAGTAGCCCGCGGGGGGCCGGCTCCTACAATGAGCAGTTCTTC. Translation: CASSPRGAGSYNEQFF. The chain links TRBV19 to TRBJ2-1; 8 positions agree with TRBD2. The CDR3 spans 16 residues. Unmatched junction bases numbered 7, after V lost 6 bases and J lost 0 bases. Germline loops: CDR1 LNHDA, CDR2 SQIVND (reference sequence).

The V call is TRBV19, the J call TRBJ2-1; 8 positions agree with TRBD2. V gave up 8 bases and J gave up 5 bases; unmatched junction bases: 5. The CDR3 totals 13 residues. Germline lookup yields CDR1 LNHDA and CDR2 SQIVND (reference sequence). The DNA of the CDR3 is TGTGCCAGTCAACTAGCGGCAAACAATGAGCAGTTCTTC. It translates to CASQLAANNEQFF.

The chain uses TRBV5-1 and TRBJ2-3, with a weak D call TRBD2 (5 bases). Germline lookup yields CDR1 SGHRS and CDR2 YFSETQ. Trimming stripped 2 bases from V and 2 bases from J, with 6 bases between. The CDR3 runs 13 residues. CDR3 coding DNA: TGCGCCAGCAGCTTCGGGATCACAGATACGCAGTATTTT. It yields the protein CASSFGITDTQYF.

This chain connects TRBV7-6 to TRBJ2-5, with 9 bases aligning to TRBD1. The CDR3 extends over 16 amino acids. J was trimmed by 4 bases and V by 4 bases; bases with no gene match: 10. CDR1 and CDR2 (germline): SGHVS, FNYEAQ. CDR3 sequence: CASSWGTGKGGETQYF. The CDR3 nucleotides read TGTGCCAGCAGCTGGGGGACAGGGAAAGGAGGAGAGACCCAGTACTTC.

V and J are TRBV28 and TRBJ2-5; D unresolved. Deletions cut 2 bases from V and 5 bases from J, with 9 bases between. Germline CDR1 reads MDHEN; CDR2 reads SYDVKM. The CDR3 runs 13 residues. CDR3 amino acids: CASSLRLGETQYF. The CDR3 DNA is TGTGCCAGCAGTTTAAGGCTAGGCGAGACCCAGTACTTC.

This chain connects TRBV3-1 (or the pseudogene TRBV3-2) to TRBJ1-2; TRBD1 matches at 7 bases. The V and J ends lost 4 bases and 0 bases, in that order; junction bases with no gene match: 8. The germline CDR1 and CDR2 sequences are LGHDT and YNNKEL (reference sequence). The CDR3 sequence is 16 residues long. Here the CDR3 DNA reads TGTGCCAGCAGCCTTAGACAGGGCCCCTCTAACTATGGCTACACCTTC. Protein product: CASSLRQGPSNYGYTF.

The CDR3 coding sequence is TGTGCCAGCAGTTTATGGGCAGGCCCCCGGTATCAGCCCCAGCATTTT. It translates to CASSLWAGPRYQPQHF. The rearrangement links TRBV28 to TRBJ1-5; D ambiguous. Looked up from germline, CDR1 is MDHEN and CDR2 is SYDVKM. The CDR3 is made up of 16 amino acids. V was cut by 0 bases and J by 5 bases, with 14 bases left in between.

The rearrangement links TRBV9 to TRBJ2-3; 7 positions match TRBD1. The CDR3 sequence is 16 residues long. The germline V gene has CDR1 SGDLS and CDR2 YYNGEE. The J segment lost 0 bases and the V segment lost 4 bases, leaving 8 bases of the junction unmatched. In DNA, the CDR3 is TGTGCCAGCAGCCCCCCGACAGGGCTAAGCACAGATACGCAGTATTTT. Translating it yields CASSPPTGLSTDTQYF.

The V gene is TRBV7-9, the J gene TRBJ2-1; D gene uncertain. The V gene's germline CDR1 is SEHNR and CDR2 FQNEAQ (reference sequence). Trimming left V 1 base short and J 0 bases short, with 10 bases between. The CDR3 sequence is 16 residues long. CDR3 bases: TGTGCCAGCAGCTTAGTATCCGGGTTCTCCTACAATGAGCAGTTCTTC. Amino acids: CASSLVSGFSYNEQFF.

The genes are TRBV20-1 and TRBJ1-1; TRBD1 matches at 7 bases. The CDR3 covers 12 residues. CDR1 and CDR2 from the germline V gene are DFQATT and SNEGSKA (reference sequence). V gave up 4 bases and J gave up 5 bases; unmatched junction bases: 4. CDR3 loop: CSANDRETEAFF. The CDR3 bases are TGCAGTGCTAATGACAGGGAAACTGAAGCTTTCTTT.

The chain combines TRBV4-2 with TRBJ2-7; the D gene is possibly TRBD2 (7 bases). The V and J ends lost 1 base and 1 base respectively, with 20 bases between them. Germline V CDR1 and CDR2: LGHNA, YNFKEQ. CDR3 length: 18 residues. CDR3 bases: TGTGCCAGCAGCCAAGTATTCCGGGGGGCGGACGATTCCTACGAGCAGTACTTC. Protein: CASSQVFRGADDSYEQYF.

The chain combines TRBV11-2 with TRBJ2-7; the match to TRBD1 covers 8 bases. The CDR3 spans 15 residues. Looked up from germline, CDR1 is SGHAT and CDR2 is FQNNGV. V lost 3 bases and J lost 6; bases outside the gene matches: 10. CDR3 residues: CASSLTGETLGEQYF. The CDR3 region has the DNA TGTGCCAGCAGCTTGACAGGGGAAACTCTTGGCGAGCAGTACTTC. The full variable domain, its missing parts supplied by reference TRBV11-2 and TRBJ2-7, is EAGVAQSPRYKIIEKRQSVAFWCNPISGHATLYWYQQILGQGPKLLIQFQNNGVVDDSQLPKDRFSAERLKGVDSTLKIQPAKLEDSAVYLCASSLTGETLGEQYFGPGTRLTVT.

The table lists this clone with a count of one. The chain employs TRBV6-2 or TRBV6-3 and TRBJ1-2; the D is unclear. The CDR3 loop spans 14 amino acids. Germline V gives CDR1 MNHEY, CDR2 SVGEGT. V was clipped by 5 bases and J by 4 bases, with 14 bases between them. CDR3: CASSNPRGFYGYTF. DNA for the CDR3: TGTGCCAGCAGTAACCCCCGAGGATTCTATGGCTACACCTTC.